The next 8 T cell receptor beta chains were all read from a single sample in a study of vaccination and CD4 T cells after COVID-19. Scientists ran DNA taken from cultured CD4+ T cells through the Oncomine TCR Beta short-read assay for sequencing. TCRdb ran MiXCR on the PCR reads and lists one entry per CDR3 protein. The sample has under 20,000 distinct CDR3 sequences, 43% seen once; the top ten hold about 6%. The antigens these receptors bind are not known. As to treatment: roughly 11-day PBMC culture with coronavirus spike peptide pools or control peptides (ViraFEST assay). Sample: CD4+ T cells from blood, cultured in vitro, taken after SARS-CoV-2 vaccination. These receptors were collected from a human donor who had recovered from COVID-19.

By share, this clonotype counts as medium-sized. The chain recombines TRBV20-1 with TRBJ2-1, with D unclear. CDR3 size: 13 residues. Per germline, CDR1 DFQATT and CDR2 SNEGSKA (reference sequence). The V end lost 5 bases, the J end lost 7 bases, and 15 bases lay between the germline ends. The CDR3 loop is CSAEGPAGNEQFF. CDR3 DNA: TGCAGTGCTGAAGGGCCCGCAGGTAATGAGCAGTTCTTC.

The chain employs TRBV18 and TRBJ2-1, with D hard to call. Per germline, CDR1 KGHSH and CDR2 LQKENI. Between the trimmed V and J ends, which lost 6 bases and 0 bases, there was a span of 9 bases. This CDR3 has 14 residues. CDR3 region: CASSPDRSYNEQFF. The CDR3 coding sequence is TGTGCCAGCTCTCCGGACCGCTCCTACAATGAGCAGTTCTTC.

The rearrangement uses TRBV18 and TRBJ2-6, with D perhaps matching TRBD1 or TRBD2 (6 bases each). Deletions cut 2 bases from V and 4 bases from J, with 9 bases between. The CDR3 extends over 15 amino acids. Germline V lookup: CDR1 KGHSH, CDR2 LQKENI. This CDR3 is CASSPGGQGANVLTF. Written as DNA, the CDR3 is TGTGCCAGCTCACCAGGGGGGCAGGGGGCCAACGTCCTGACTTTC.

The CDR3 nucleotides are TGTGCCAGCAGCAAAGACTATTCTCAGCCGGGACAGGGGGGTGAGTCCAAAAACATTCAGTACTTC. Amino acid sequence: CASSKDYSQPGQGGESKNIQYF. The V and J genes are TRBV21-1 and TRBJ2-4; TRBD1 is taken as the D call from the table, unchecked against the DNA. TRBV21-1 is an annotated pseudogene. CDR3 length: 22 residues.

This clonotype was counted only a few times. The chain couples TRBV20-1 to TRBJ2-7, with 9 bases lining up with TRBD2. Germline V lookup: CDR1 DFQATT, CDR2 SNEGSKA (reference sequence). V was pared by 4 bases and J by 6 bases, with 10 bases of the junction left unmatched. The CDR3 spans 14 residues. The CDR3, as DNA: TGCAGTGCTAATCGAGGGCTAGCGGGATTCGAGCAGTACTTC. Translating it yields CSANRGLAGFEQYF.

The chain couples TRBV28 to TRBJ2-7; no clear D. Trimming removed 5 bases from V and 1 base from J, with 15 bases in between. The germline gives CDR1 MDHEN, CDR2 SYDVKM. The CDR3 runs to 15 residues. CDR3 loop: CASSSTAANSYEQYF. CDR3 nucleotide sequence: TGTGCCAGCAGTAGCACCGCAGCCAATTCCTACGAGCAGTACTTC.

The chain combines TRBV12-3 or TRBV12-4 with TRBJ2-2; the D is unclear. This CDR3 has 16 residues. The ends were cut back, 7 bases at V and 1 base at J, with 16 bases in the middle. The CDR3 sequence is CASNWAPLRNTGELFF. DNA for the CDR3: TGTGCCAGCAATTGGGCCCCACTCAGGAACACCGGGGAGCTGTTTTTT.

This chain links TRBV6-1 with TRBJ2-7; 8 bases match TRBD2. Germline lookup yields CDR1 MNHNS and CDR2 SASEGT. This CDR3 comprises 15 residues. Trimming at V came to 10 bases and at J to 0 bases, leaving 11 bases not matched to a gene. This chain's CDR3 is CATAGDGLASYEQYF. DNA of the CDR3: TGTGCCACCGCAGGAGATGGACTAGCCTCCTACGAGCAGTACTTC.